This TCR beta chain was profiled in a study of T cells in Graves' hyperthyroidism and ophthalmopathy. Trimming at V came to 4 bases and at J to 0 bases, leaving 11 bases not matched to a gene. CDR1 and CDR2 from the germline V gene are DFQATT and SNEGSKA (reference sequence). The CDR3 length is 16 residues. Lactation, pregnancy, other autoimmune disease or uncontrolled infection excluded patients. PBMCs were sourced from more than 9 ml fresh peripheral blood. The TCR beta CDR3 regions underwent amplification using RNA transcripts as the source. The HTBI primer set drove a first-round RT-PCR of the TCR CDR3. One entry per CDR3 protein, called by TCRdb with MiXCR from the multiplex PCR reads. Of about 360,000 distinct CDR3 sequences listed, roughly 19% are singletons. Study-level points and caveats: Clonotypes that were expanded in thyroid above 0.001 mostly appeared in blood too.

This clonotype occurred a few times. Its cognate antigen is unknown. Sequences were obtained from blood. The receptor's source is a woman aged 18 to 35 with Graves' hyperthyroidism. This chain connects TRBV20-1 to TRBJ1-1, with TRBD1 identical over 7 bases. This CDR3 is CSATTYRQGLNTEAFF. The CDR3 DNA sequence: TGCAGTGCTACAACCTACCGACAGGGCCTGAACACTGAAGCTTTCTTT.